Sequencing of this T cell receptor beta chain was carried out in a study of T cells after yellow fever vaccination. Turning to this clonotype: Its target is unknown.

V lost 2 bases and J lost 6, with 16 bases in between. This CDR3 region has 15 residues. In germline, CDR1 is SGHRS, CDR2 YFSETQ. Findings and caveats of the study: Researchers noted that a small share of clonotypes showed up in both CD4 and CD8 compartments.

TCRdb passed the 5' RACE reads through MiXCR, listing each CDR3 protein once. In the table there are 600,000 to 750,000 distinct CDR3 sequences, 10% to 15% of which are singletons. The sequences come from PBMCs, collected on the day of the yellow fever booster vaccination. The chain combines TRBV5-1 with TRBJ2-3; tentatively, D is TRBD1 or TRBD2 (7 bases each). The clonotype was recovered from a man aged 30-40 years who received the YFV17D yellow fever vaccine. This CDR3 is CASSFWQGGSDTQYF. The CDR3 DNA reads as TGCGCCAGCAGCTTCTGGCAGGGGGGGTCGGATACGCAGTATTTT.